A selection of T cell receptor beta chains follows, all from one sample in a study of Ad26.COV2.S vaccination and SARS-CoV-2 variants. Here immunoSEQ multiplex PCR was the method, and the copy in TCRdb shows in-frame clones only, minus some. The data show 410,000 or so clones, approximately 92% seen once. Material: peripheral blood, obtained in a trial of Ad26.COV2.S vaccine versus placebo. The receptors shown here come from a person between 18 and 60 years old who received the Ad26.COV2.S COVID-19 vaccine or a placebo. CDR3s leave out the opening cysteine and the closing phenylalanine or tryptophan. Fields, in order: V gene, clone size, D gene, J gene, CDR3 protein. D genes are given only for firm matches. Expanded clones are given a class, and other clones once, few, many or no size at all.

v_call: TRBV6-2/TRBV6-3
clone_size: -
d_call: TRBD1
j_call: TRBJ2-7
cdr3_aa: ASTPIPTGSDEQY

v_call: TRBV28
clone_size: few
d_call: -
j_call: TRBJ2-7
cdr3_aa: ASNPGGALYEQY

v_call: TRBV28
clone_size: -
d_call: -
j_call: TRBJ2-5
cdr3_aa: ASSLWRDQETQY

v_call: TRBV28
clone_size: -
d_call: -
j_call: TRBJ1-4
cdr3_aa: ASSFGGKEEKLF

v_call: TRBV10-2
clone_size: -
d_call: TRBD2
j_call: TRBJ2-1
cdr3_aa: ASSESLTGGLNEQF

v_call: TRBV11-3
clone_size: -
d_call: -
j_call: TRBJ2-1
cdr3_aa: ASSLASYYNEQF

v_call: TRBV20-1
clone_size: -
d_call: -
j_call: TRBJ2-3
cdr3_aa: SASGGNIADTQY

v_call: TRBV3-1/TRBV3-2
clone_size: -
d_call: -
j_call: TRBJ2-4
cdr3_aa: ASSQRTQNIQY

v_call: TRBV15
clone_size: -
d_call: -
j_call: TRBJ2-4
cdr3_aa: ATSRDQGLAKNIQY

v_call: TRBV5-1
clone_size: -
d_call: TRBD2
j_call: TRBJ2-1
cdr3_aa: ASSPGLAGVAYNEQF

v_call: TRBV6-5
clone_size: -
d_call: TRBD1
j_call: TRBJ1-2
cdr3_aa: ASSYRGQTYGYT

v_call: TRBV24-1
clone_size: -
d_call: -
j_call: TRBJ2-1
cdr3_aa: ATSDRTQGEQF

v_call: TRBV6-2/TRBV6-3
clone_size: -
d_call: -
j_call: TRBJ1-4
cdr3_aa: ASSYPSNGYRDEKLF

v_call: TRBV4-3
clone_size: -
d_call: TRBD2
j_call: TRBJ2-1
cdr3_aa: ASSQDKREFGNEQF

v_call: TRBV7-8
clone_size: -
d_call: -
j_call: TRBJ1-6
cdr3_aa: ASSQDPRDTEDNSPLH

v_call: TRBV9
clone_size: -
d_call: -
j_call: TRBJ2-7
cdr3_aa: ASSVGPLPGEQY

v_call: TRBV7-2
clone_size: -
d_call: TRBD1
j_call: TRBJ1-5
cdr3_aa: ASSLVDRGYQPQH

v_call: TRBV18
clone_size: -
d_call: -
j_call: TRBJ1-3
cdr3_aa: ASSPFPPSGSGNTIY

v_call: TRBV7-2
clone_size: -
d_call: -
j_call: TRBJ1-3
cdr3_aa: ASSSGTLSGNTIY

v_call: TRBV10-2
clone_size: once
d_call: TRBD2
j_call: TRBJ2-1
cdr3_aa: ASTLAGADEQF

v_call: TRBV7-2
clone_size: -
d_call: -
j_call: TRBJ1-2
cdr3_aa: ASSLDRTYGYT

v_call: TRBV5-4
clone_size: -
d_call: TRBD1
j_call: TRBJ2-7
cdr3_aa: ASSHIQGAYEQY

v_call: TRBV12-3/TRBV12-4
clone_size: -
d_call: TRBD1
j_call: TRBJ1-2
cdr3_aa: ASSLGQGYGYT

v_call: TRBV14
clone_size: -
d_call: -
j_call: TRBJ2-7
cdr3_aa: ASSQARTALSYEQY

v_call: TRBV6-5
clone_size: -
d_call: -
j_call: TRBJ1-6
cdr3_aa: ASSLERVPLH

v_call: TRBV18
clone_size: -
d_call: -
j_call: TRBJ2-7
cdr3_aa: ASSPQGTEQY

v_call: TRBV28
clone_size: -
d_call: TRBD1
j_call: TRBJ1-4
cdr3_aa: ASSLQGAGNEKLF

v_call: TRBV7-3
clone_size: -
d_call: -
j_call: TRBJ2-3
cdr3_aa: ASSLGPAGAADTQY

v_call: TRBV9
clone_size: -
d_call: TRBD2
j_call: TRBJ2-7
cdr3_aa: ASSVSSGGYEQY

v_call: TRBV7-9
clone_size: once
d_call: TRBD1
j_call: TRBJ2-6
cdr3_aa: ASSLAVRGRTGANVLT

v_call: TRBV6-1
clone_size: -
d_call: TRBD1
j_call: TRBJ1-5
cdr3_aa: ASSVFRQGARSSNQPQH

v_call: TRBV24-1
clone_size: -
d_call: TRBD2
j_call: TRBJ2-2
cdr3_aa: ATSDISGRSSTGELF

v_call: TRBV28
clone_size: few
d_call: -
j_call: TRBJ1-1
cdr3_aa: ASSSTPDEAF

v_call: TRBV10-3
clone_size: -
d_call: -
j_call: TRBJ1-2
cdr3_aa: AISVGSFYGYT

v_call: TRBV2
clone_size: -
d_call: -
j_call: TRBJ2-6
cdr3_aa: ASSVGANVLT

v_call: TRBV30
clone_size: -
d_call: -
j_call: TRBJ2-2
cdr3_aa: ATPLVTGELF

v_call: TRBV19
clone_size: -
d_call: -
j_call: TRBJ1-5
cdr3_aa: ASRTGSGSNQPQH

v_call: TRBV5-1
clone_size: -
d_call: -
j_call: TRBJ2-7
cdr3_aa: ASSLAQGPYEQY

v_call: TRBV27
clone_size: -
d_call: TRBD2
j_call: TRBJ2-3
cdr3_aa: ASSRLGLAGWGTDTQY

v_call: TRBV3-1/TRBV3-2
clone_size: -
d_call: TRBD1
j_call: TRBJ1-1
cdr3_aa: ASSKTGLGTEAF